This TCR beta chain originates from a study of blood T cell repertoires in COVID-19. Overall study context: Acute and convalescent COVID-19 specimens originated in the United States, Italy and Spain.

The CDR3 runs to 14 residues. Germline CDR1 reads MNHEY; CDR2 reads SMNVEV (reference sequence). The ends were cut back, 2 bases at V and 5 bases at J, with 12 bases in the middle. Generated by immunoSEQ multiplex PCR, the TCRdb table keeps only in-frame clones and is missing some. This table has roughly 300,000 clones, approximately 84% appearing once. One Seattle source followed patients from active infection through their disease course. This TCR was sampled from a human donor with COVID-19, enrolled during active disease. The donor label of this sample is uncertain. This chain links TRBV27 with TRBJ1-1, with D unclear. Material for sequencing was peripheral blood. The CDR3 loop is CASSLNGPSTEAFF. In nucleotides, the CDR3 is TGTGCCAGCAGTTTAAACGGCCCTAGTACTGAAGCTTTCTTT.